This is a list of T cell receptor beta chains from one sample in a study of blood T cell repertoires in COVID-19. TCRdb's table, derived via immunoSEQ multiplex PCR, lists solely in-frame clones and lacks some. The sample lists under 150,000 clones, about 87% seen once, with less than 2.5% in the top ten. The source material was peripheral blood. The receptors were gathered from a man in his fifties or sixties with active COVID-19. CDR3s include the opening cysteine and the closing phenylalanine or tryptophan. The D gene is left open where the match is weak. Size values are once, few and many counts, or a class for expanded clones, and some rows have none.

V gene: TRBV5-1
D gene: TRBD1
clone size: -
J gene: TRBJ2-7
CDR3 DNA: TGCGCCAGCAGCTTGGAGACAGGGTTCTACGAGCAGTACTTC
CDR3 protein: CASSLETGFYEQYF

V gene: TRBV4-2
D gene: -
clone size: -
J gene: TRBJ2-5
CDR3 DNA: TGTGCCAGCAGCCGGGGCGGCCAGCAAGAGACCCAGTACTTC
CDR3 protein: CASSRGGQQETQYF

V gene: TRBV29-1
D gene: -
clone size: -
J gene: TRBJ1-2
CDR3 DNA: TGCAGCGGATTAACAGGATTAGATGGCTACACCTTC
CDR3 protein: CSGLTGLDGYTF

V gene: TRBV25-1
D gene: TRBD2
clone size: -
J gene: TRBJ2-7
CDR3 DNA: TGTGCCAGCAGTCCCGACCGAGCGGGGGGCCTCGCCTACGAGCAGTACTTC
CDR3 protein: CASSPDRAGGLAYEQYF

V gene: TRBV6-5
D gene: TRBD1
clone size: -
J gene: TRBJ2-3
CDR3 DNA: TGTGCCAGCAGGAAGGGGGCACAGAATACGCAGTATTTT
CDR3 protein: CASRKGAQNTQYF

V gene: TRBV5-1
D gene: -
clone size: -
J gene: TRBJ1-1
CDR3 DNA: TGCGCCAGCAGCCCGGGGGGGGTCGCTGAAGCTTTCTTT
CDR3 protein: CASSPGGVAEAFF

V gene: TRBV7-9
D gene: -
clone size: -
J gene: TRBJ1-2
CDR3 DNA: TGTGCCAGCAGCCCCCAGGATTATGGCTACACCTTC
CDR3 protein: CASSPQDYGYTF

V gene: TRBV5-3
D gene: -
clone size: -
J gene: TRBJ1-1
CDR3 DNA: TGTGCCAGAAGTTTACCCGGACACCCCATGAACACTGAAGCTTTCTTT
CDR3 protein: CARSLPGHPMNTEAFF

V gene: TRBV10-3
D gene: TRBD1
clone size: -
J gene: TRBJ1-1
CDR3 DNA: TGTGCCATCACTGGACAGGGGCCTGAAGCTTTCTTT
CDR3 protein: CAITGQGPEAFF

V gene: TRBV29-1
D gene: -
clone size: -
J gene: TRBJ1-1
CDR3 DNA: TGCAGCGTGCGGGGGTGGGTCACTGAAGCTTTCTTT
CDR3 protein: CSVRGWVTEAFF

V gene: TRBV7-2
D gene: TRBD2
clone size: -
J gene: TRBJ2-5
CDR3 DNA: TGTGCCAGCAGACATAGCGGGGCTGAAGAGACCCAGTACTTC
CDR3 protein: CASRHSGAEETQYF

V gene: TRBV7-2
D gene: -
clone size: -
J gene: TRBJ1-3
CDR3 DNA: TGTGCCAGCAGCTCATACAGGGATGGCAACACCATATATTTT
CDR3 protein: CASSSYRDGNTIYF

V gene: TRBV29-1
D gene: -
clone size: -
J gene: TRBJ1-1
CDR3 DNA: TGCAGCGTTGAAGAGGGGCGTGGGGAAGCTTTCTTT
CDR3 protein: CSVEEGRGEAFF

V gene: TRBV19
D gene: TRBD2
clone size: -
J gene: TRBJ2-3
CDR3 DNA: TGTGCCAGTAGTCCGCGGGACTACAGCACAGATACGCAGTATTTT
CDR3 protein: CASSPRDYSTDTQYF

V gene: TRBV12-3/TRBV12-4
D gene: -
clone size: -
J gene: TRBJ2-1
CDR3 DNA: TGTGCCAGCAGTTTAACTCTAGCCAATGAGCAGTTCTTC
CDR3 protein: CASSLTLANEQFF

V gene: TRBV6-5
D gene: TRBD1
clone size: -
J gene: TRBJ2-7
CDR3 DNA: TGTGCCAGCAGTTCCAACCGGGACAGGGGAGACGAGCAGTACTTC
CDR3 protein: CASSSNRDRGDEQYF

V gene: TRBV4-2
D gene: -
clone size: -
J gene: TRBJ2-5
CDR3 DNA: TGTGCCAGCAGCCAAGAACTAGGACCAGAGACCCAGTACTTC
CDR3 protein: CASSQELGPETQYF

V gene: TRBV28
D gene: -
clone size: -
J gene: TRBJ1-6
CDR3 DNA: TGTGCCAGCAGGCCTCTGGACAGCTATTCACCCCTCCACTTT
CDR3 protein: CASRPLDSYSPLHF

V gene: TRBV29-1
D gene: TRBD2
clone size: -
J gene: TRBJ2-2
CDR3 DNA: TGCAGCGTCCGGGCGGGGGGCGCAAACACCGGGGAGCTGTTTTTT
CDR3 protein: CSVRAGGANTGELFF

V gene: TRBV7-6
D gene: TRBD2
clone size: -
J gene: TRBJ2-7
CDR3 DNA: TGTGCCAGCAGCCTCCGCGGGGGGGCCTCCTACGAGCAGTACTTC
CDR3 protein: CASSLRGGASYEQYF

V gene: TRBV5-1
D gene: TRBD2
clone size: -
J gene: TRBJ2-7
CDR3 DNA: TGCGCCAGCAGCGGCCCGGGACTATACGAGCAGTACTTC
CDR3 protein: CASSGPGLYEQYF

V gene: TRBV6-2/TRBV6-3
D gene: -
clone size: -
J gene: TRBJ1-1
CDR3 DNA: TGTGCCAGCAGTTCCGCGACCGGTCTGAGGGCTTTCTTT
CDR3 protein: CASSSATGLRAFF

V gene: TRBV6-1
D gene: TRBD2
clone size: -
J gene: TRBJ2-3
CDR3 DNA: TGTGCCAGCAGTGAAGCGCTCGGTGGGGGGGCAGATACGCAGTATTTT
CDR3 protein: CASSEALGGGADTQYF

V gene: TRBV7-2
D gene: -
clone size: -
J gene: TRBJ1-5
CDR3 DNA: TGTGCCAGCAGCCGCGCGGGGAGCCCCAATCAGCCCCAGCATTTT
CDR3 protein: CASSRAGSPNQPQHF

V gene: TRBV18
D gene: TRBD2
clone size: once
J gene: TRBJ2-1
CDR3 DNA: TGTGCCAGCTCACCACGGAGCGGGGGGGACCCCTACAATGAGCAGTTCTTC
CDR3 protein: CASSPRSGGDPYNEQFF

V gene: TRBV27
D gene: TRBD2
clone size: -
J gene: TRBJ2-3
CDR3 DNA: TGTGCCAGCAGTTTATCCTTAGCGGGGGGGCCGGGTACGCAGTATTTT
CDR3 protein: CASSLSLAGGPGTQYF

V gene: TRBV30
D gene: -
clone size: -
J gene: TRBJ1-3
CDR3 DNA: TGTGCCTGGACTGTGGGGGCGTTGGCTGGAAACACCATATATTTT
CDR3 protein: CAWTVGALAGNTIYF

V gene: TRBV7-9
D gene: TRBD1
clone size: -
J gene: TRBJ2-5
CDR3 DNA: TGTGCCAGCAGCTCGTCTACCGGGACAGGGGACGAGACCCAGTACTTC
CDR3 protein: CASSSSTGTGDETQYF

V gene: TRBV3-1/TRBV3-2
D gene: -
clone size: many
J gene: TRBJ2-3
CDR3 DNA: TGTGCCAGCAGCCAACGCGCGCCTCTGACGGGGGGCACAGATACGCAGTATTTT
CDR3 protein: CASSQRAPLTGGTDTQYF

V gene: TRBV3-1/TRBV3-2
D gene: TRBD1
clone size: -
J gene: TRBJ2-6
CDR3 DNA: TGTGCCAGCAGACTCGGGACAGCAGGGGCCAACGTCCTGACTTTC
CDR3 protein: CASRLGTAGANVLTF

V gene: TRBV4-3
D gene: TRBD1
clone size: -
J gene: TRBJ2-7
CDR3 DNA: TGCGCCAGCAGCCAAGATGGGTCAGGGGGCTACGAGCAGTACTTC
CDR3 protein: CASSQDGSGGYEQYF

V gene: TRBV6-5
D gene: -
clone size: -
J gene: TRBJ1-2
CDR3 DNA: TGTGCCAGCAGTTACTCGTATCGACAGTCGCTTAGGTACACCTTC
CDR3 protein: CASSYSYRQSLRYTF

V gene: TRBV14
D gene: TRBD1
clone size: -
J gene: TRBJ1-1
CDR3 DNA: TGTGCCAGCAGCCTACAGGGGATTGGCACTGAAGCTTTCTTT
CDR3 protein: CASSLQGIGTEAFF

V gene: TRBV7-8
D gene: -
clone size: -
J gene: TRBJ2-3
CDR3 DNA: TGTGCCAGCAGCTTATCGCGGGGGCCGTGGGAGACGCAGTATTTT
CDR3 protein: CASSLSRGPWETQYF

V gene: TRBV18
D gene: TRBD2
clone size: -
J gene: TRBJ2-3
CDR3 DNA: TGTGCCAGCTCACTGCGGGGGGGGAGCACAGATACGCAGTATTTT
CDR3 protein: CASSLRGGSTDTQYF

V gene: TRBV6-6
D gene: TRBD1
clone size: -
J gene: TRBJ2-7
CDR3 DNA: TGTGCCACCGGGACAGCGCAATACGAGCAGTACTTC
CDR3 protein: CATGTAQYEQYF

V gene: TRBV7-9
D gene: -
clone size: -
J gene: TRBJ1-4
CDR3 DNA: TGTGCCACCGGCGGGCTTAATGAAAAACTGTTTTTT
CDR3 protein: CATGGLNEKLFF

V gene: TRBV4-3
D gene: -
clone size: once
J gene: TRBJ2-5
CDR3 DNA: TGCGCCAGCAGCCAAGATGCCAGGGGGGAAGAGACCCAGTACTTC
CDR3 protein: CASSQDARGEETQYF

V gene: TRBV2
D gene: -
clone size: -
J gene: TRBJ2-4
CDR3 DNA: TGTGCCAGCAGGAGAGGGAGCAACATTCAGTACTTC
CDR3 protein: CASRRGSNIQYF

V gene: TRBV21-1
D gene: -
clone size: -
J gene: TRBJ2-5
CDR3 DNA: TGTGCCAGCAGCAAAGGCACAGGGAGCATCCAAGAGACCCAGTACTTC
CDR3 protein: CASSKGTGSIQETQYF

V gene: TRBV12-3/TRBV12-4
D gene: -
clone size: -
J gene: TRBJ1-2
CDR3 DNA: TGTGCCAGCAGTTTGGGCCTCGGCTACACCTTC
CDR3 protein: CASSLGLGYTF

V gene: TRBV7-7
D gene: TRBD1
clone size: -
J gene: TRBJ1-1
CDR3 DNA: TGTGCCAGCAGTTCGGACAGGGAAGCTACTGAAGCTTTCTTT
CDR3 protein: CASSSDREATEAFF

V gene: TRBV9
D gene: TRBD2
clone size: -
J gene: TRBJ2-1
CDR3 DNA: TGTGCCAGCAGCGCCCTCGCGGGGGGATCATACAATGAGCAGTTCTTC
CDR3 protein: CASSALAGGSYNEQFF

V gene: TRBV10-3
D gene: TRBD1
clone size: -
J gene: TRBJ1-1
CDR3 DNA: TGTGCCATCAGTGATCGGGACAGGGGCTTGGGCACTGAAGCTTTCTTT
CDR3 protein: CAISDRDRGLGTEAFF

V gene: TRBV20-1
D gene: -
clone size: -
J gene: TRBJ1-2
CDR3 DNA: TGCAGTGCTAGAGATGGGGGGGGCTACACCTTC
CDR3 protein: CSARDGGGYTF

V gene: TRBV18
D gene: -
clone size: -
J gene: TRBJ2-7
CDR3 DNA: TGTGCCAGCTCACCAACAGGGACCTACGAGCAGTACTTC
CDR3 protein: CASSPTGTYEQYF

V gene: TRBV7-2
D gene: -
clone size: few
J gene: TRBJ1-4
CDR3 DNA: TGTGCCAGCAGCTTAGGGTTCCCAGACAGCAATGAAAAACTGTTTTTT
CDR3 protein: CASSLGFPDSNEKLFF

V gene: TRBV2
D gene: -
clone size: few
J gene: TRBJ2-3
CDR3 DNA: TGTGCCAGCAGCGCACTAGAAGCAGATACGCAGTATTTT
CDR3 protein: CASSALEADTQYF

V gene: TRBV11-2
D gene: -
clone size: -
J gene: TRBJ1-2
CDR3 DNA: TGTGCCAGCAGCTTAGGGTACAAGGAACGGGGGGGCTACACCTTC
CDR3 protein: CASSLGYKERGGYTF

V gene: TRBV9
D gene: -
clone size: -
J gene: TRBJ2-5
CDR3 DNA: TGTGCCAGCAGCGGAGGACACTACCAAGAGACCCAGTACTTC
CDR3 protein: CASSGGHYQETQYF

V gene: TRBV6-6
D gene: TRBD2
clone size: -
J gene: TRBJ2-1
CDR3 DNA: TGTGCCAGCAGTTCCATAGCGGGGGGTCACAATGAGCAGTTCTTC
CDR3 protein: CASSSIAGGHNEQFF

V gene: TRBV6-1
D gene: -
clone size: -
J gene: TRBJ2-5
CDR3 DNA: TGTGCCAGCAGTTTAGGGACTTCCCAAGAGACCCAGTACTTC
CDR3 protein: CASSLGTSQETQYF

V gene: TRBV5-1
D gene: -
clone size: -
J gene: TRBJ2-3
CDR3 DNA: TGCGCCAGCAGATTGGGGGGGCCTGTAGATACGCAGTATTTT
CDR3 protein: CASRLGGPVDTQYF

V gene: TRBV7-9
D gene: -
clone size: -
J gene: TRBJ2-3
CDR3 DNA: TGTGCCAGCAGCTTAGCAGCCGCAGATACGCAGTATTTT
CDR3 protein: CASSLAAADTQYF

V gene: TRBV4-1
D gene: TRBD2
clone size: -
J gene: TRBJ2-3
CDR3 DNA: TGCGCCAGCAGCCAATCTAGCGGGGGTACATCAGATACGCAGTATTTT
CDR3 protein: CASSQSSGGTSDTQYF

V gene: TRBV30
D gene: -
clone size: -
J gene: TRBJ2-3
CDR3 DNA: TGTGCCTGGTACCCAAGCGATACGCAGTATTTT
CDR3 protein: CAWYPSDTQYF

V gene: TRBV3-1/TRBV3-2
D gene: -
clone size: -
J gene: TRBJ1-2
CDR3 DNA: TGTGCCAGCAAAGCCGTAGGGGGTGGCTACACCTTC
CDR3 protein: CASKAVGGGYTF